This T cell receptor beta chain originates from a study of blood T cell repertoires in COVID-19. The table came from immunoSEQ multiplex PCR; TCRdb's copy has only in-frame clones and leaves some out. This sample carries hundreds of thousands of clones, roughly 87% of them seen once, and the ten largest clones take about 2.2%. CDR1 and CDR2 (germline): MNHEY, SMNVEV (reference sequence). Trimming stripped 5 bases from V and 8 bases from J, with 18 bases between. The CDR3 contains 14 residues. V gene TRBV27 combines with J gene TRBJ1-2, with a weak D call TRBD1 (5 bases). This TCR was recovered from a woman in her forties or fifties who had recovered from COVID-19. Sample: peripheral blood. CDR3 sequence reads: CASSPHKNAGGYTF. The CDR3, as DNA: TGTGCCAGCAGTCCACACAAGAACGCAGGGGGCTACACCTTC.